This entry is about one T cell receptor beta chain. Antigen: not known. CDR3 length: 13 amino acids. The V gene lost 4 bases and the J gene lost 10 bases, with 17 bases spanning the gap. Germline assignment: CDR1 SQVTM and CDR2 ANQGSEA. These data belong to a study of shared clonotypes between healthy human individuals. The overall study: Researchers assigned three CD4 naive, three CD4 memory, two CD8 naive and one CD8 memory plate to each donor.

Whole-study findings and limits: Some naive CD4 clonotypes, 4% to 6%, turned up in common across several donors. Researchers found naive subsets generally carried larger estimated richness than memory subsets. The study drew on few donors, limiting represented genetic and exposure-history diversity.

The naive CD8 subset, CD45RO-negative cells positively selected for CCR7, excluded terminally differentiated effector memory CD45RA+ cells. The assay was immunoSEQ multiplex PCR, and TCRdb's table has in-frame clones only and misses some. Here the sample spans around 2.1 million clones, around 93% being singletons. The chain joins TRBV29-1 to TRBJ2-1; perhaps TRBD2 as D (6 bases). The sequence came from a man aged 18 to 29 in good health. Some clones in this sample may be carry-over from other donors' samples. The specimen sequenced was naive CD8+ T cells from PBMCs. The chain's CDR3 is CSVVLGSSAEQFF. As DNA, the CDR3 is TGCAGCGTTGTTTTGGGTTCTAGCGCAGAGCAGTTCTTC.